This TCR beta chain derives from a study of cytomegalovirus exposure and HLA in healthy donors (dated by TCRdb to 2016 to 2017). At the level of the whole study: An earlier analysis of around 600 of the donors reported approximately 300 Gb of sequence data and about 100 million unique TCR beta sequences from roughly 180 million T cells. An early release that covered approximately 600 HLA-typed donors contained about 300 gigabases of sequencing data and 65 million to 100 million unique TCR sequences. Using immunosequencing, the study profiled T cell repertoires from 640 or so subjects and related those repertoires to cytomegalovirus serostatus. Roughly five DR-DQ haplotypes were handled as single units for association and clustering, since linkage in the cohort was strong. Among the approximately 400 genotyped donors, approximately 82% belonged to the genetic ancestry cluster associated with self-reported Caucasian donors. In a later analysis, previously published TCR beta repertoires from 550 to 750 donors were re-analyzed and high-resolution HLA genotyping was added so that TCR occurrence patterns could be studied. Alongside the repertoire data, information on donor age, sex, ethnicity and CMV serostatus was compiled. Class I and class II HLA loci were covered by the typing at four-digit resolution. Typing coverage differed by locus: A, B, C, DRB1 and DQB1 were typed in roughly 629-630 donors, DQA1 in approximately 520, DPA1 in some 570, and DPB1 in 450 to 480. To predict cytomegalovirus infection status, the study brought together high-throughput TCR immunosequencing, statistical association of individual TCRs with disease status, and machine learning. A later genetic analysis took genome-wide SNP genotypes for 398 of the 666 donors and used that subset as a discovery cohort. An earlier analysis of around 640 of the donors used high-throughput TCR beta sequencing to judge whether each TCR beta V gene segment behaved as functional or pseudogenic. The study aimed to test whether signatures of past pathogen exposure could be identified by cataloging public T cell receptors. Along with the approximately 700-subject first cohort, a separate validation cohort of over 90 different subjects was used. Among roughly 370 genotyped donors of the cohort, an average of around 240,000 unique TCR beta nucleotide sequences were sequenced per donor, 15% to 20% of them non-productive. All discovery cohort repertoires had been generated using a single sequencing platform. Rather than drawing on any new phenotypic data, the later analysis identified candidate immune exposures from TCR beta sequences and the way those sequences occurred across donors.

The CDR3 holds 14 amino acids from the cysteine to the phenylalanine. Of the read, only the CDR3 DNA is kept; its 42 bases are in frame from base 1. V lost 7 bases and J lost 5 bases; the stretch between them is 17 bases long. As encoded in the germline V gene, CDR1 is LGHNT while CDR2 is FRNRAP. The paper's findings and limits, for the study overall: A later genetic analysis associated a missense DCLRE1C variant with V-gene and J-gene trimming of TCR beta chains, and an independent cohort replicated the association. In vitro tests confirmed that a few of the cytomegalovirus-associated TCR beta chains recognize cytomegalovirus antigens. Broadly in line with IMGT annotations, most TCR beta V segments showed up in productive rearrangements about 87% or about 30% of the time in an earlier analysis of a few hundred of the donors. A further reported finding was that TCR beta sequences accurately predicted the HLA-A and HLA-B alleles for most subjects in the first cohort. Most CMV-associated TCR beta chains appeared to be HLA-restricted in a later analysis, and the HLA associations seemed to be driven largely by CMV exposure. In a later analysis, HLA-associated TCR beta chains showed more clonal expansion and lower generation probabilities than non-associated chains that were equally common. Linkage disequilibrium might explain the correlated functional status among segregating V segments, but an unknown experimental factor could not be excluded. In a later analysis, the rate of TCR association differed among HLA loci, with DRB1 alleles having the most associated TCRs and HLA-C alleles having the fewest. A later analysis reported that several top co-occurrence clusters appeared linked to parvovirus B19, influenza, CMV and Epstein-Barr virus. Because HLA typing was missing for some donors at each locus, association tests included only the typed subset. A later genetic analysis reported fewer N-insertions in productive TCRs among donors in an Asian-associated ancestry cluster than the approximately 670-donor mean. The only immune exposure information available for the cohort was CMV serostatus. The 87-base-pair reads could not distinguish some IMGT-functional V segments, including TRBV6-2 and TRBV6-3, so those segments were excluded. Presence/absence analyses assumed roughly uniform sequencing depth across donors, an assumption that may not hold. Because counts were too low, 15 to 20 rarely observed V segments, including chromosome 9 orphons, were excluded from the earlier analysis of 587 of the donors. This cohort had only TCR beta chains sequenced, and the lack of alpha or paired-chain data limited which features could be detected. A later analysis associated 15,000 to 20,000 TCR beta sequences with specific HLA alleles at a false discovery rate of 0.05. The study gave a list of 150 to 200 TCR beta chains associated with cytomegalovirus. A cluster of highly shared sequence variants was judged likely to represent a technical artifact of the sequencing pipeline. The authors suggested that the approach could potentially be extended to other disease states and immunological phenotypes. Strong co-occurrence of HLA alleles, especially DR and DQ, made assigning TCR associations to individual alleles difficult. Across donors, most TCR sequences were observed very rarely, whereas some public TCRs were present in many individuals. Cytomegalovirus status was reported to be diagnosed by the classifier with high specificity and sensitivity in both the original and validation cohorts.

Details on this clone: It lacks a known antigen. Nothing much larger sits one base from this clone, and base qualities are not available.

Library preparation employed the immunoSEQ multiplex PCR assay. A mixture of 60 forward primers for TCR Vbeta segments and 13 reverse primers for TCR Jbeta segments was used in the multiplex PCR. The CDR3 region of rearranged TCR beta genes was amplified from genomic DNA with a multiplex PCR assay. Amplified TCR beta libraries were sequenced as 87-base-pair reads on the Illumina HiSeq System. Under the source paper's analysis protocol: A later analysis tallied 80 million to 95 million unique TCR beta chains across the 700 or so repertoires, and about 12 million of those chains were shared by two or more donors. Raw reads were error-corrected and collapsed into unique sequences with a nearest-neighbor algorithm that merged closely related sequences to remove PCR and sequencing errors. Alignment of CDR3 sequences to IMGT reference sequences was used to assign V, D and J gene segments. For a sequence to be retained, at least a six-nucleotide match to both a V gene segment and a J gene segment was required. Rearrangements were classified as productive when the CDR3 lacked stop codons and remained in frame with V and J, and all other rearrangements were classified as non-productive. CDR3 was defined according to IMGT convention as the region running from the second conserved V-encoded cysteine to the conserved J-encoded phenylalanine. In an earlier analysis of roughly 610 of the donors, sequences lacking an unambiguous match to a single V gene segment were excluded. In an earlier analysis of approximately 550 of the donors, V segments were called functional above 56.7% productive rearrangements and were called segregating when the between-donor standard deviation exceeded 5%. A statistical classification framework was built to diagnose cytomegalovirus status from the catalog of TCR beta chain sequences. V and J gene assignment, in a later analysis, came from comparing TCR nucleotide sequences with IMGT/GENE-DB human TR gene sequences. In a later analysis, CDR3 sequences and most-parsimonious VDJ recombination scenarios were assigned using the TCRdist pipeline. A later analysis defined each TCR beta chain by its CDR3 amino acid sequence plus V-gene family, and excluded reads lacking a unique V-gene family. In a later analysis, around 650 highly shared, low-generation-probability nucleotide sequences were removed to address suspected cross-contamination and a sequencing artifact. For each public chain, a later analysis derived a clonal expansion index from normalized ranks of inferred template counts within each repertoire. In a later analysis, generation probabilities were computed with a VDJ recombination model fitted to out-of-frame rearrangements, and the resulting probabilities were checked against IGoR. In a later analysis, hypergeometric tests were used to score TCR-TCR, TCR-HLA and TCR-CMV co-occurrence, with a repertoire-size bias correction applied to TCR pairs. A later analysis estimated false discovery rates by permuting HLA or CMV assignments 20 times. In a later analysis, co-occurring TCRs were grouped with DBSCAN, and TCRdist sequence similarity was added when clustering was performed within HLA-allele-positive subsets. Repertoires with fewer than 30,000 or more than 120,000 public chains, plus five repertoires with anomalous nucleotide sharing, were excluded from co-occurrence clustering. Held by TCRdb, this immuneACCESS table contains in-frame sequences only and omits some clones. Under half of the omission traces to an unresolved V gene where checked; the cause of the rest is unknown. V, J and clone size reflect that table, while D and trimming were determined from the DNA. Present in this sample are roughly 56,000 clones, 65% to 85% of which were seen just once. The ten largest clonotypes hold roughly 2.4% of the sample.

The cohort consisted of approximately 670 healthy bone marrow donors. At the time of sampling, all cohort members were nominally healthy, though unrecorded immune exposures were likely present. The donor tested CMV seropositive, placing the donor among the roughly 300 seropositive members of the cohort. A peripheral blood sample was provided by each donor, and peripheral blood mononuclear cells were used for TCR beta sequencing. Genomic DNA was extracted from the blood cell samples with the Qiagen DNeasy Blood Extraction Kit. Source material: PBMCs. In this chain, TRBV12-5 is recombined with TRBJ2-5; 5 matching bases give a weak D call of TRBD2. The receptor was isolated from a boy younger than 18 in good health and CMV-seropositive. DNA sequence: TGTGCTAGTGCCCTGAGTTCTAAGCGGGAGACCCAGTACTTC. Translated, this is CASALSSKRETQYF. The entire variable domain, with the stretches around the CDR3 drawn from the reference TRBV12-5 and TRBJ2-5 proteins, is DARVTQTPRHKVTEMGQEVTMRCQPILGHNTVFWYRQTMMQGLELLAYFRNRAPLDDSGMPKDRFSAEMPDATLATLKIQPSEPRDSAVYFCASALSSKRETQYFGPGTRLLVL.